Listed below are T cell receptor beta chains from one sample, sequenced in a study of blood T cell repertoires in COVID-19. Here immunoSEQ multiplex PCR was the method, and the copy in TCRdb shows in-frame clones only, minus some. The sample consists of some 140,000 clones, 80% to 90% of them appearing once. Sequenced material: peripheral blood. The receptors derive from a middle-aged man with active COVID-19. Both conserved end residues are part of each CDR3. A D gene is named only where the DNA matches it firmly. Some rows mark clone size as missing; the rest say once, few, many or name a class of expanded clone.

TRBV6-1,TRBJ2-4,TRBD2,-,CASSEAEAGGRKNIQYF,TGTGCCAGCAGTGAAGCAGAAGCGGGGGGGCGGAAAAACATTCAGTACTTC
TRBV6-2/TRBV6-3,TRBJ1-5,-,-,CASSYTGYSNQPQHF,TGTGCCAGCAGTTACACAGGCTATAGCAATCAGCCCCAGCATTTT
TRBV10-1,TRBJ1-5,-,-,CASSECGGRDQPQHF,TGCGCCAGCAGTGAGTGTGGGGGCCGAGATCAGCCCCAGCATTTT
TRBV7-9,TRBJ2-5,TRBD2,-,CASSAGGGHQETQYF,TGTGCCAGCAGCGCTGGGGGGGGACACCAAGAGACCCAGTACTTC
TRBV19,TRBJ2-5,TRBD1,-,CASSIGGTVSQETQYF,TGTGCCAGTAGTATAGGGGGGACAGTTTCTCAAGAGACCCAGTACTTC
TRBV5-1,TRBJ1-2,-,-,CASSADRWKIEGYTF,TGCGCCAGCAGCGCTGACAGGTGGAAGATTGAGGGCTACACCTTC
TRBV11-2,TRBJ1-6,-,-,CASSLLTRFYNSPLHF,TGTGCCAGCAGCTTACTTACGAGGTTCTATAATTCACCCCTCCACTTT
TRBV3-1/TRBV3-2,TRBJ1-6,-,once,CASSQSRESPLHF,TGTGCCAGCAGCCAGTCCAGGGAATCACCCCTCCACTTT
TRBV6-5,TRBJ1-5,-,-,CASSPRADTNQPQHF,TGTGCCAGCAGTCCCCGGGCGGACACCAATCAGCCCCAGCATTTT
TRBV5-4,TRBJ1-2,-,-,CASSLNRDYGYTF,TGTGCCAGCAGCTTGAACCGGGACTATGGCTACACCTTC
TRBV18,TRBJ1-1,-,-,CASSPTNTEAFF,TGTGCCAGCTCCCCCACTAACACTGAAGCTTTCTTT
TRBV6-6,TRBJ2-1,TRBD2,-,CASSPPGAGGNEQFF,TGTGCCAGCAGTCCCCCTGGAGCGGGGGGAAATGAGCAGTTCTTC
TRBV11-3,TRBJ2-1,TRBD1,-,CASGSPGQGMNEQFF,TGTGCCAGCGGATCCCCGGGACAGGGGATGAATGAGCAGTTCTTC
TRBV7-3,TRBJ1-1,-,-,CASSLTGGGTEAFF,TGTGCCAGCAGCCTGACAGGCGGGGGCACTGAAGCTTTCTTT
TRBV30,TRBJ2-7,TRBD2,-,CAWSPLRGRNEQYF,TGTGCCTGGAGTCCTCTGCGGGGGAGGAACGAGCAGTACTTC
TRBV6-5,TRBJ2-7,TRBD2,-,CASSLAGPSYEQYF,TGTGCCAGCAGTTTAGCGGGACCGAGCTACGAGCAGTACTTC
TRBV19,TRBJ2-2,-,-,CASSRSDITGELFF,TGTGCCAGTAGTAGGTCGGACATCACCGGGGAGCTGTTTTTT
TRBV2,TRBJ2-7,TRBD1,once,CASRGPTGAQTEQYF,TGTGCCAGCAGGGGGCCGACAGGGGCCCAGACCGAGCAGTACTTC